A selection of T cell receptor beta chains follows, all from one sample in a study of OX40 agonist ivuxolimab in advanced cancers. The assay was immunoSEQ multiplex PCR, and TCRdb's table has in-frame clones only and misses some. In the table there are over 95,000 clones, about 79% of which are singletons. This sample comprised CD4+ or CD8+ T cells sorted from blood, obtained in a trial of the OX40 agonist ivuxolimab. The receptor set was obtained from an adult with an advanced solid tumor such as melanoma, head and neck, liver or kidney cancer. The CDR3 runs from the conserved cysteine through the conserved F or W.

j_call v_call cdr3_length cdr3_aa
TRBJ2-7 TRBV6-6 13 CATRDRVVYEQYF
TRBJ2-1 TRBV7-2 13 CASSKRGYNEQFF
TRBJ2-1 TRBV28 16 CASSGLAGGPGNEQFF
TRBJ1-1 TRBV11-3 12 CASSFSGTEAFF
TRBJ1-1 TRBV4-1 13 CASSQEGGTEAFF
TRBJ2-6 TRBV19 14 CASKVQSGANVLTF
TRBJ2-3 TRBV10-3 15 CAIRSSVGFTDTQYF
TRBJ2-1 TRBV2 15 CASSEPSASYNEQFF
TRBJ2-2 TRBV28 18 CASSFPGTSGGKAGELFF
TRBJ1-2 TRBV28 14 CASRRGTYNYGYTF
- TRBV28 20 CASSFPPPIGTTFLSYEQYF
TRBJ1-2 TRBV30 14 CAWSVQIANYGYTF
TRBJ2-1 TRBV5-1 13 CASSLGPNNEQFF
TRBJ2-7 TRBV7-2 15 CASSPDRQRAGEQYF
TRBJ2-5 TRBV11-2 14 CASSLDWTGETQYF
TRBJ1-3 TRBV7-2 16 CASSTQELFSGNTIYF
TRBJ1-1 TRBV10-3 15 CAISDPGKSDTEAFF
TRBJ1-5 TRBV28 12 CASRANNQPQHF
TRBJ1-2 TRBV18 17 CASSPETGVYLRYGYTF
TRBJ2-1 TRBV27 17 CASVGLTTSGRVNEQFF
TRBJ2-1 TRBV6-1 18 CASRGTSGGSSSYNEQFF
TRBJ1-1 TRBV7-8 14 CASNLVAGHTEAFF
TRBJ2-7 TRBV19 14 CASSRERSSYEQYF
TRBJ2-3 TRBV11-2 17 CASSFRGQGIPADTQYF
TRBJ2-3 TRBV7-2 17 CASNWGRGSLGTDTQYF
TRBJ1-5 TRBV2 15 CASGGQGHSNQPQHF
TRBJ1-1 TRBV9 14 CASSPWGLNTEAFF
TRBJ1-1 TRBV28 13 CASSRIMNTEAFF
TRBJ1-2 TRBV11-2 15 CASSLGGRVNYGYTF
TRBJ2-7 TRBV7-3 14 CASSPRAGAYEQYF
TRBJ2-2 TRBV29-1 14 CSVRTVTNTGELFF
TRBJ2-3 TRBV7-2 11 CASSLRDTQYF
TRBJ1-4 TRBV7-9 15 CASSLAGQPNEKLFF
TRBJ2-5 TRBV15 17 CATSEGLAGLVRETQYF
TRBJ2-1 TRBV5-1 12 CASSLTQGEQFF
TRBJ2-3 TRBV27 14 CASRRAGGSDTQYF
TRBJ2-2 TRBV28 15 CASSAASGHTGELFF
TRBJ2-7 TRBV4-3 15 CASSQPTSGRIEQYF
TRBJ2-7 TRBV5-1 14 CASSPRLQRYEQYF
TRBJ1-5 TRBV27 15 CASGRLRGGNQPQHF
TRBJ2-1 TRBV5-1 11 CASSFDDEQFF
TRBJ2-5 TRBV5-1 15 CASSPVGLYQETQYF
TRBJ2-3 TRBV10-3 15 CAISRTGGHTDTQYF
TRBJ2-7 TRBV7-5 15 CARRGGSGSKDMGYF
TRBJ2-3 TRBV9 20 CASSEGGTSGIRRVTDTQYF
TRBJ2-2 TRBV9 16 CASSVQGGFLSGELFF
TRBJ1-6 TRBV5-5 15 CASSLDLGSASPLHF
TRBJ2-2 TRBV27 13 CASSSRGLGELFF
TRBJ2-5 TRBV6-5 12 CASSGGLGTQYF